This T cell receptor (delta chain) appears in the sequencing data of a study of Vδ1+ human thymocytes (dated by TCRdb to the late 2010s). At the level of the whole study: mRNA-level TRG and TRD CDR3 repertoires of highly purified Vdelta1+ thymocytes from young children were characterised as a data resource. Validation of the multiplex-based CDR3 amplicon strategy against 5'RACE-based CDR3 amplicon generation methods had been performed previously. On the study overall, not on this receptor specifically: The authors advised highly purified populations and single-cell validation, since unexpected Vdelta2 sequences could cause misinterpretation of bulk repertoire data. Numerous TRG clonotypes were shared among donors (up to roughly 7x10^3), while TRD repertoires were essentially private (a maximum of roughly 120 shared). Thymic TRG and TRD repertoires appeared highly polyclonal with Gaussian CDR3 length distributions, unlike oligoclonal peripheral blood repertoires. Because no clustering by age or sex was seen, donors were not stratified by age or sex in the analyses. Roughly 22% of thymic TRD sequences were found to be Vdelta2 (and few were Vdelta3) despite high sort purity, in contrast to peripheral blood Vdelta1+ controls.

Thymic samples were depleted of alphabeta T cells, then CD3+ TCRVdelta1+ TCRVdelta2- thymocytes were FACS-sorted. The purity of the sorted Vdelta1+ thymocytes fell between roughly 97% and 99.6%. Thymic specimens were obtained from about 8 paediatric patients, aged from about 5 days to 16 months, who were undergoing corrective cardiac surgery. Thymic tissue was dispersed and mononuclear cells isolated on a Histopaque-1077 density gradient. Staining used anti-TCRVdelta1 clone TS8.2, anti-TCRVdelta2 clone B6, anti-CD3 clone HIT3a and anti-TCRalphabeta clone IP26 antibodies. According to the germline V gene, CDR1 reads TSWWSYY and CDR2 reads QGS. The junction shows trimming of 2 bases on V and 0 bases on J, plus 16 bases between the germline ends. The CDR3 runs 17 amino acids, cysteine and phenylalanine included. The only DNA kept is the CDR3, 51 bases in frame from the first base. Details on this clone: What antigen it recognizes has not been identified. There are no base qualities to consult, and no much larger clone falls within one base.

RNA was isolated using the RNeasy mini kit, and reverse transcription was performed with Superscript III. CDR3 amplicons were generated by multiplex PCR with pooled V-gene forward primers and a constant-region reverse primer carrying Illumina adaptor overhangs. After gel purification, the amplicons were indexed with Nextera index primers over approximately 8 extra PCR cycles and then purified using AMPure XP beads. Libraries were sequenced on an Illumina MiSeq with paired-end 250 bp reads, dual indexing and about 21% PhiX spike-in. On the study's bioinformatics: FastQC was used to quality check the reads, while ea-utils fastq-join merged the TRG read pairs. Sequences were annotated with IMGT/HighV-QUEST, keeping only productive sequences with unambiguous V-gene assignment; clonotypes were defined by identical CDR3 sequence. For downstream analysis, the tools were VDJtools 1.1.1, tcR 2.2.3, Treemap and vegan Shannon diversity in R 3.4.4. TCRdb reran clone calling on the public reads with CATT; rows sharing one DNA sequence were then combined. For this entry, the V and J calls and clone size follow TCRdb and not the study's own pipeline. This sample lists 45,000 to 60,000 delta-chain clones; approximately 15% were detected once. The biggest ten clones account for around 0.5% of the sample.

The sequence came from a boy in the first two years of life who had congenital heart surgery. Sequenced input: Vdelta1+ gamma-delta thymocytes from the thymus. The cell subset or site tag for this specimen amounts to: FACS-sorted CD3+ TCRalphabeta- TCRVdelta1+ TCRVdelta2- thymocytes. The chain uses TRDV1 and TRDJ1; possibly the D gene is TRDD3, per 6 matching bases. The bases are TGTGCTCTTGGGGAAATGCGATACGCCGAGTACACCGATAAACTCATCTTT. Its translation reads: CALGEMRYAEYTDKLIF.